A selection of T cell receptor beta chains follows, all from one sample in a study of a mutant IDH1 vaccine in newly diagnosed glioma. Here immunoSEQ multiplex PCR was the method, and the copy in TCRdb shows in-frame clones only, minus some. The sample yields tens of thousands of clones, 83% seen once. Sequencing was performed on PBMCs, taken from a glioma patient treated with radiotherapy, temozolomide or both. The receptor set was obtained from a woman aged 45-59 years with glioma. Each CDR3 is given with its conserved first and last residue. The D gene is left open where the match is weak. Clone size appears in some rows only: once, few, many, or a class for an expanded clone.

D	size	length	V	J	CDR3	DNA
.	.	14	TRBV4-2	TRBJ2-3	CASSQGGRTDTQYF	TGTGCCAGCAGCCAAGGGGGCAGGACAGATACGCAGTATTTT
.	.	14	TRBV4-1	TRBJ1-2	CASSQDQGGYGYTF	TGCGCCAGCAGCCAAGATCAAGGGGGCTATGGCTACACCTTC
.	.	14	TRBV27	TRBJ1-1	CASSFRGQFTEAFF	TGTGCCAGCAGTTTCCGTGGACAGTTCACTGAAGCTTTCTTT
.	.	14	TRBV5-1	TRBJ2-3	CASSGLANTDTQYF	TGCGCCAGCAGTGGCCTAGCTAACACAGATACGCAGTATTTT
TRBD2	.	16	TRBV7-2	TRBJ2-2	CASSPQAGGGSGELFF	TGTGCCAGCAGCCCTCAAGCGGGGGGGGGTAGCGGGGAGCTGTTTTTT
TRBD1	few	14	TRBV29-1	TRBJ1-6	CSVGQGVDNSPLHF	TGCAGCGTTGGACAGGGGGTGGATAATTCACCCCTCCACTTT
.	.	15	TRBV5-1	TRBJ2-5	CASSLEGASFETQYF	TGCGCCAGCAGCTTGGAGGGCGCTAGCTTTGAGACCCAGTACTTC
.	.	14	TRBV28	TRBJ2-5	CASSLGTVQETQYF	TGTGCCAGCAGCCTCGGGACGGTACAAGAGACCCAGTACTTC
.	.	15	TRBV6-5	TRBJ1-6	CASSSMDGVFSPLHF	TGTGCCAGCAGTTCCATGGACGGAGTATTTTCACCCCTCCACTTT
.	.	14	TRBV2	TRBJ2-3	CASSENLSTDTQYF	TGTGCCAGCAGTGAAAATCTGAGCACAGATACGCAGTATTTT
.	once	13	TRBV7-2	TRBJ2-3	CASSPVSGDTQYF	TGTGCCAGCAGCCCCGTGTCGGGAGATACGCAGTATTTT
TRBD1	.	14	TRBV4-1	TRBJ2-1	CASSQGDRWDEQFF	TGCGCCAGCAGCCAAGGGGACAGGTGGGATGAGCAGTTCTTC
TRBD2	few	15	TRBV6-1	TRBJ2-5	CASSPHSGGGETQYF	TGTGCCAGCAGTCCCCATAGCGGGGGGGGAGAGACCCAGTACTTC
.	.	19	TRBV9	TRBJ1-1	CASTFPHPQTWGARGEAFF	TGTGCCAGCACTTTCCCCCACCCGCAGACCTGGGGGGCGCGGGGCGAAGCTTTCTTT
.	.	14	TRBV5-4	TRBJ1-1	CASSLVVEGTEAFF	TGTGCCAGCAGCTTGGTGGTCGAGGGCACTGAAGCTTTCTTT
TRBD1	.	12	TRBV6-6	TRBJ2-7	CASRRDSGEQYF	TGTGCCAGCAGACGGGACAGTGGCGAGCAGTACTTC
TRBD2	.	15	TRBV19	TRBJ2-7	CASSMTSGGAYEQYF	TGTGCCAGTAGTATGACTAGCGGGGGCGCCTACGAGCAGTACTTC
TRBD2	.	17	TRBV5-1	TRBJ2-5	CASSLYLAGGLGETQYF	TGCGCCAGCAGCTTGTACCTAGCGGGGGGCCTCGGGGAGACCCAGTACTTC
.	.	13	TRBV14	TRBJ1-2	CASSQGQNYGYTF	TGTGCCAGCAGCCAAGGACAGAACTATGGCTACACCTTC
.	.	15	TRBV9	TRBJ2-7	CASSVGGSYSYEQYF	TGTGCCAGCAGCGTAGGGGGTAGCTACTCCTACGAGCAGTACTTC
.	once	16	TRBV27	TRBJ2-7	CASSSLSSGAANEQYF	TGTGCCAGCAGTTCCCTAAGTTCAGGGGCGGCTAACGAGCAGTACTTC
TRBD1	.	14	TRBV19	TRBJ1-6	CASSIGQGGSPLHF	TGTGCCAGTAGTATTGGACAGGGAGGATCACCCCTCCACTTT